A single sample is the source of the 25 T cell receptor beta chains below, sequenced in a study of cytomegalovirus exposure and HLA in healthy donors. 60 Vbeta and 13 Jbeta primers were used in PCR. Clones were sequenced by immunoSEQ multiplex PCR, and TCRdb holds only the in-frame ones, with some missing. This table holds about 130,000 clones, about 68% found once. Sample: PBMCs. Source of these receptors: a human donor in good health.

This clone has a handful of counts. The chain employs TRBV5-1 and TRBJ1-3, with 8 bases identical to TRBD1. This CDR3 contains 16 residues. V gave up 2 bases and J gave up 3 bases; unmatched junction bases: 7. CDR1 and CDR2 from the germline V gene are SGHRS and YFSETQ. The CDR3 coding sequence is TGCGCCAGCAGCTTTACAGGGGGTTTAATTGGAAACACCATATATTTT. Translating it yields CASSFTGGLIGNTIYF.

This sequence joins TRBV18 and TRBJ2-3; 7 nucleotides line up with TRBD1. J lost 1 base, V lost 0 bases, and 7 bases had no gene match. The CDR3 consists of 17 residues. Germline V gene lookup returns CDR1 KGHSH and CDR2 LQKENI. CDR3 sequence: CASSPPSAGGGTDTQYF. CDR3 coding DNA: TGTGCCAGCTCACCACCGTCGGCAGGGGGTGGCACAGATACGCAGTATTTT.

This clone was seen a single time. This sequence joins TRBV5-4 and TRBJ2-5; D ambiguous. The CDR3 has 13 residues. Between the trimmed V and J ends, which lost 0 bases and 7 bases, there was a span of 10 bases. CDR1 is SGHNT and CDR2 is YYREEE in the germline V gene (reference sequence). In DNA form, the CDR3 reads TGTGCCAGCAGCTTGGACGCGATAACGACCCAGTACTTC. Translated, it gives CASSLDAITTQYF. Combining the CDR3 with reference TRBV5-4 and TRBJ2-5 gives the whole variable domain ETGVTQSPTHLIKTRGQQVTLRCSSQSGHNTVSWYQQALGQGPQFIFQYYREEENGRGNFPPRFSGLQFPNYSSELNVNALELDDSALYLCASSLDAITTQYFGPGTRLLVL.

The V and J genes are TRBV27 and TRBJ2-3; 15 nucleotides line up with TRBD2. V dropped 3 bases and J dropped 6; count of bases not matched to a gene: 7. This CDR3 spans 17 amino acids. Germline lookup yields CDR1 MNHEY and CDR2 SMNVEV (reference sequence). The CDR3 loop reads CASSFRGLAGGPDTQYF. Here the CDR3 DNA reads TGTGCCAGCAGTTTCCGCGGACTAGCGGGAGGGCCTGATACGCAGTATTTT.

CDR3 in DNA: TGTGCCAGCAGCCCCGGGACAGGGAGGGGCACTGAAGCTTTCTTT. Amino acids: CASSPGTGRGTEAFF. The J gene is TRBJ1-1, the V gene TRBV6-1; TRBD1 agrees at 9 bases. The CDR3 has 15 residues. Germline V gene sequence: CDR1 MNHNS, CDR2 SASEGT. Trimming took 6 bases from V and 4 from J; bases not matched to a gene: 9.

This clone was seen more than once but under ten times. The V call is TRBV7-9, the J call TRBJ1-2, with a possible D match to TRBD1 (5 bases). The CDR3 extends over 12 amino acids. V was trimmed by 5 bases and J by 5 bases, leaving 9 bases between them. Germline V gene lookup returns CDR1 SEHNR and CDR2 FQNEAQ (reference sequence). The CDR3 protein is CASSPDTYGYTF. CDR3 DNA sequence: TGTGCCAGCAGCCCGGACACGTATGGCTACACCTTC.

This clone was seen a single time. The junction and the germline gene differ at one end; a read error may be behind it. This chain links TRBV7-9 with TRBJ2-1; 9 bases fit TRBD2. CDR3 length: 17 residues. CDR1 and CDR2 (germline): SEHNR, FQNEAQ (reference sequence). The CDR3 loop reads CASTLEASGMPYNEQFF. CDR3 nucleotides: TGTGCCAGCACCTTAGAGGCTAGCGGGATGCCCTACAATGAGCAGTTCTTC.

This clone has more than one count but fewer than ten. This chain links TRBV7-2 with TRBJ2-3, with 8 bases matching TRBD2. CDR1 is SGHTA, CDR2 FQGNSA, per germline. The J segment lost 0 bases and the V segment lost 6 bases, leaving 5 bases of the junction unmatched. This CDR3 spans 15 amino acids. The CDR3 DNA sequence: TGTGCCAGCAGTTCCCAGCGGGGGAGCACAGATACGCAGTATTTT. It specifies CASSSQRGSTDTQYF.

A few counts support this clone. The V gene is TRBV9, the J gene TRBJ2-5, with 8 bases lining up with TRBD2. Judging by the DNA end, TRBJ2-7 fits better; the J call may be wrong. The CDR3 has 14 residues. CDR1 and CDR2 from the germline V gene are SGDLS and YYNGEE. CDR3 in amino acids: CASSALADSYEQYF. The CDR3 nucleotides are TGTGCCAGCAGCGCACTAGCGGACTCCTACGAGCAGTACTTC.

The chain combines TRBV7-2 with TRBJ2-1, with D possibly TRBD2 on 6 matching bases. The CDR3 spans 13 residues. CDR1 SGHTA and CDR2 FQGNSA come from the germline V gene. V was clipped by 5 bases and J by 7 bases, with 12 bases between them. CDR3 coding DNA: TGTGCCAGCAGCCCCATTAGCGGAAATGAGCAGTTCTTC. Translation gives CASSPISGNEQFF.

This clone was recorded once. The chain employs TRBV13 and TRBJ2-5, with TRBD1 as a possible D gene (6 bases). CDR1 is PRHDT and CDR2 is FYEKMQ in the germline V gene (reference sequence). The germline V and J ends were trimmed by 1 base and 2 bases, with 8 bases remaining between them. This CDR3 is 14 amino acids long. CDR3 nucleotide sequence: TGTGCCAGCAGCTTAGCAGGGGCGCAAGAGACCCAGTACTTC. Translating gives CASSLAGAQETQYF.

This sequence joins TRBV7-2 and TRBJ2-1; no clear D gene. The germline V and J ends were trimmed by 8 bases and 0 bases, with 17 bases remaining between them. Germline V gene data show CDR1 as SGHTA and CDR2 as FQGNSA. This CDR3 contains 16 residues. CDR3 nucleotides: TGTGCCAGCGGCCCGGGTGGCGTCAGCTCCTACAATGAGCAGTTCTTC. Protein: CASGPGGVSSYNEQFF.

The chain recombines TRBV19 with TRBJ2-7; 9 positions agree with TRBD1. The CDR3 has 15 amino acids. Germline V gene data show CDR1 as LNHDA and CDR2 as SQIVND (reference sequence). V gave up 2 bases and J gave up 4 bases; unmatched junction bases: 6. CDR3 bases: TGTGCCAGTAGTATACCCGGGACAGGGTTGTACGAGCAGTACTTC. The encoded protein is CASSIPGTGLYEQYF.

The V and J genes are TRBV7-8 and TRBJ2-1, with 9 bases identical to TRBD2. Germline V gene lookup returns CDR1 SGHVS and CDR2 FQNEAQ. This CDR3 has 16 amino acids. J lost 6 bases, V lost 1 base, and 7 bases had no gene match. CDR3 protein: CASSLDQREVRNEQFF. As DNA, the CDR3 is TGTGCCAGCAGCTTAGATCAGCGGGAGGTTCGCAATGAGCAGTTCTTC. Based on the CDR3 plus reference TRBV7-8 and TRBJ2-1, the full variable domain is GAGVSQSPRYKVAKRGQDVALRCDPISGHVSLFWYQQALGQGPEFLTYFQNEAQLDKSGLPSDRFFAERPEGSVSTLKIQRTQQEDSAVYLCASSLDQREVRNEQFFGPGTRLTVL.

This chain connects TRBV5-1 to TRBJ2-5; tentatively, D is TRBD1 (6 bases). Germline assignment: CDR1 SGHRS and CDR2 YFSETQ. V was shortened by 0 bases and J by 5 bases, with 11 bases between the two germline ends. The CDR3 extends over 14 amino acids. CDR3 amino acids: CASSLDPGVETQYF. CDR3 sequence (DNA): TGCGCCAGCAGCTTGGACCCAGGGGTGGAGACCCAGTACTTC.

This chain uses TRBV6-6 with TRBJ2-3; weak D call: TRBD2 (6 bases). V was cut by 6 bases and J by 4 bases, with 8 bases left in between. Germline values: CDR1 MNHNY, CDR2 SVGAGI (reference sequence). This CDR3 spans 12 amino acids. CDR3 coding DNA: TGTGCCAGCAGGCCTAGCGCAGATACGCAGTATTTT. Its translation: CASRPSADTQYF.

This clone was seen just once. The chain carries TRBV9 and TRBJ1-1, with 8 bases aligning to TRBD1. The CDR3 is 12 residues long. In germline, CDR1 is SGDLS, CDR2 YYNGEE. Trimming took 4 bases from V and 11 from J; bases not matched to a gene: 7. The CDR3 nucleotides read TGTGCCAGCAGCACCGGACAGGGAACGGCTTTCTTT. This sequence encodes CASSTGQGTAFF.

This chain uses TRBV27 with TRBJ2-5; 9 positions match TRBD2. The V gene's germline CDR1 is MNHEY and CDR2 SMNVEV (reference sequence). The CDR3 has 16 residues. J gave up 2 bases and V 3 bases, and 7 bases lay outside the gene matches. The CDR3 coding sequence is TGTGCCAGCAGTTTGTCCCAGACTAGCGGACAAGAGACCCAGTACTTC. This encodes CASSLSQTSGQETQYF.

About this clone itself: At one end, the junction sequence differs from germline, possibly due to a read error. The V gene is TRBV14, the J gene TRBJ2-6; 7 nucleotides align to TRBD1. The CDR3 sequence is 17 residues long. Germline loops: CDR1 SGHDN, CDR2 FVKESK. The CDR3 is CASGQDLQGFGANVLTF. The CDR3 nucleotides are TGTGCCAGCGGCCAAGATCTACAGGGGTTCGGGGCCAACGTCCTGACTTTC.

CDR3 bases: TGTGCCAGCAGTTTATTTGGGAGCTCCTATAATTCACCCCTCCACTTT. Amino acid sequence: CASSLFGSSYNSPLHF. The rearrangement joins TRBV28 to TRBJ1-6; unclear D gene. Germline assignment: CDR1 MDHEN and CDR2 SYDVKM. The CDR3 is 16 amino acids. Trimming took 1 base from V and 0 from J, leaving 7 bases between them. Supplemented by reference TRBV28 and TRBJ1-6, the full variable domain reads DVKVTQSSRYLVKRTGEKVFLECVQDMDHENMFWYRQDPGLGLRLIYFSYDVKMKEKGDIPEGYSVSREKKERFSLILESASTNQTSMYLCASSLFGSSYNSPLHFGNGTRLTVT.

The rearrangement joins TRBV29-1 to TRBJ2-5; a possible D gene is TRBD1 (6 bases). CDR3 length: 13 amino acids. Trimming shortened V by 3 bases and J by 2 bases, and 10 bases separated the two germline ends. CDR1 is SQVTM, CDR2 ANQGSEA, per germline. CDR3 residues: CSVDHRAQETQYF. CDR3 DNA: TGCAGCGTTGACCACAGGGCGCAAGAGACCCAGTACTTC.

The gene calls are TRBV25-1 and TRBJ2-3; 15 nucleotides match TRBD2. The J segment lost 6 bases and the V segment lost 2 bases, leaving 6 bases of the junction unmatched. CDR1 is MGHDK and CDR2 is SYGVNS in the germline V gene. This CDR3 has 17 residues. CDR3 region: CASSEAGTSGRRDTQYF. CDR3 in DNA: TGTGCCAGCAGTGAAGCCGGGACTAGCGGGAGGAGGGATACGCAGTATTTT.

The table lists this clone with a few counts. This sequence joins TRBV7-2 and TRBJ2-7; 12 bases agree with TRBD2. The CDR3 loop spans 16 amino acids. V shed 3 bases, J shed 1 base, and the junction held 4 bases outside the gene matches. Germline-derived CDR1 and CDR2 are SGHTA and FQGNSA. In DNA form, the CDR3 reads TGTGCCAGCAGCTTGACTAGCGGGAGTTTTTCCTACGAGCAGTACTTC. It encodes CASSLTSGSFSYEQYF. The whole variable domain, filled in from reference TRBV7-2 and TRBJ2-7, reads GAGVSQSPSNKVTEKGKDVELRCDPISGHTALYWYRQSLGQGLEFLIYFQGNSAPDKSGLPSDRFSAERTGGSVSTLTIQRTQQEDSAVYLCASSLTSGSFSYEQYFGPGTRLTVT.

The count of this clone is one. The rearrangement joins TRBV5-4 to TRBJ2-3; no definite D call. The CDR3 is 13 amino acids. Germline lookup yields CDR1 SGHNT and CDR2 YYREEE (reference sequence). V gave up 2 bases and J gave up 2 bases, with 6 bases separating them. Written as DNA, the CDR3 is TGTGCCAGCAGCTTTCCTAACACAGATACGCAGTATTTT. This gives the protein CASSFPNTDTQYF.

In nucleotides, the CDR3 is TGTGCCAGCAGCGTACCAAAGGGACTAGCCTCCTCCTACAATGAGCAGTTCTTC. Translating it yields CASSVPKGLASSYNEQFF. The rearrangement uses TRBV9 and TRBJ2-1, with TRBD2 matching 9 bases. V dropped 1 base and J dropped 0; count of bases not matched to a gene: 8. From germline, CDR1 is SGDLS and CDR2 YYNGEE. This CDR3 spans 18 amino acids.